This is a list of T cell receptor beta chains from one sample in a study of blood T cell repertoires in COVID-19. Assay: immunoSEQ multiplex PCR; the TCRdb copy retains only in-frame clones and omits some. This sample has around 250,000 clones, with about 90% found just once. The sequencing input was peripheral blood. The receptors shown here come from a woman aged 65 to 85 with COVID-19, enrolled during active disease. CDR3s include the opening cysteine and the closing phenylalanine or tryptophan. The D gene is left open where the match is weak. Some rows have no size entry. The others give once, few or many, or a class for an expanded clone.

J	V	size	D	CDR3	DNA
TRBJ2-2	TRBV7-9	-	-	CASSLVADGELFF	TGTGCCAGCAGCTTAGTGGCAGACGGGGAGCTGTTTTTT
TRBJ2-7	TRBV5-1	-	TRBD2	CASSLGGGRSYEQYF	TGCGCCAGCAGCTTGGGTGGCGGGAGGTCCTACGAGCAGTACTTC
TRBJ1-5	TRBV2	few	TRBD1	CASSWDRGSNQPQHF	TGTGCCAGCAGTTGGGACAGGGGGAGCAATCAGCCCCAGCATTTT
TRBJ2-1	TRBV19	-	TRBD2	CASSIAGGRGDEQFF	TGTGCCAGTAGTATAGCGGGCGGGAGAGGGGATGAGCAGTTCTTC
TRBJ1-2	TRBV4-1	-	TRBD1	CASSQDRNRGTIYGYTF	TGCGCCAGCAGCCAAGATCGCAACAGGGGAACTATCTATGGCTACACCTTC
TRBJ1-6	TRBV28	-	-	CASSALRGGDDNSPLHF	TGTGCCAGCAGTGCGCTAAGGGGTGGGGATGATAATTCACCCCTCCACTTT
TRBJ1-1	TRBV7-9	-	-	CASDDRNTEAFF	TGTGCCAGCGATGACAGAAACACTGAAGCTTTCTTT
TRBJ1-5	TRBV10-3	few	-	CAISDGQSEQPQHF	TGTGCCATCAGTGATGGACAGTCTGAGCAGCCCCAGCATTTT
TRBJ1-5	TRBV18	few	TRBD1	CAGGQGSNRYQPQHF	TGTGCCGGGGGACAGGGTTCGAATCGGTATCAGCCCCAGCATTTT
TRBJ2-5	TRBV29-1	-	TRBD1	CSVRDREGTQYF	TGCAGCGTGCGGGACAGGGAAGGGACCCAGTACTTC
TRBJ1-1	TRBV19	few	-	CASSIPGVGTEAFF	TGTGCCAGTAGTATCCCAGGGGTCGGCACTGAAGCTTTCTTT
TRBJ1-1	TRBV29-1	-	-	CSVTRQENTEAFF	TGCAGCGTTACACGACAAGAGAACACTGAAGCTTTCTTT
TRBJ1-2	TRBV6-5	-	-	CASIERGGRQYGYTF	TGTGCCAGCATCGAGAGGGGGGGGCGGCAATATGGCTACACCTTC
TRBJ2-7	TRBV10-3	-	-	CASGTAYEQYF	TGTGCCAGCGGGACCGCCTACGAGCAGTACTTC
TRBJ1-6	TRBV15	-	TRBD1	CATSRFPGQEGSPLHF	TGTGCCACCAGCAGATTCCCGGGACAGGAGGGGTCACCCCTCCACTTT
TRBJ2-3	TRBV18	once	-	CASSPAGITSTDTQYF	TGTGCCAGCTCACCGGCCGGGATTACTAGCACAGATACGCAGTATTTT
TRBJ1-5	TRBV19	-	-	CASTGPVLSAGNNQPQHF	TGTGCCAGTACAGGGCCTGTTTTATCCGCAGGTAACAATCAGCCCCAGCATTTT
TRBJ2-3	TRBV10-3	-	TRBD2	CAIMRTSGRGTDTQYF	TGTGCCATCATGAGGACTAGCGGGCGGGGCACAGATACGCAGTATTTT
TRBJ2-1	TRBV2	-	TRBD2	CASNRYPGTSGINEQFF	TGTGCCAGCAACCGTTATCCCGGGACTAGCGGGATCAATGAGCAGTTCTTC
TRBJ2-7	TRBV18	many	-	CASSPPGQNYEQYF	TGTGCCAGCTCACCTCCGGGACAAAACTACGAGCAGTACTTC
TRBJ2-7	TRBV7-2	-	TRBD2	CASSLYKRDYEQYF	TGTGCCAGCAGCTTATATAAGCGGGACTACGAGCAGTACTTC
TRBJ2-7	TRBV11-2	-	TRBD2	CASSLPISGNYEQYF	TGTGCCAGCAGCTTACCAATTAGCGGGAACTACGAGCAGTACTTC
TRBJ2-1	TRBV21-1	-	-	CASPTGGPDGDEQFF	TGTGCCAGCCCCACCGGGGGTCCTGACGGAGATGAGCAGTTCTTC
TRBJ1-1	TRBV19	once	-	CASSQGLDTEAFF	TGTGCCAGTAGTCAGGGGTTGGACACTGAAGCTTTCTTT
TRBJ1-5	TRBV6-2/TRBV6-3	-	-	CASSYTHSSNQPQHF	TGTGCCAGCAGTTACACACATAGCAGCAATCAGCCCCAGCATTTT
TRBJ2-5	TRBV24-1	-	TRBD2	CATSDPGLAGERGTQYF	TGTGCCACCAGTGACCCGGGACTAGCGGGAGAGCGGGGGACCCAGTACTTC
TRBJ2-7	TRBV7-9	-	TRBD2	CASTPSGSLYEQYF	TGTGCCAGCACCCCTAGCGGGAGCCTTTACGAGCAGTACTTC
TRBJ2-5	TRBV4-1	-	-	CASSRGRDKETQYF	TGCGCCAGCAGCCGGGGCAGGGACAAAGAGACCCAGTACTTC
TRBJ2-6	TRBV20-1	-	-	CSASSRSLLAPHSGANVLTF	TGCAGTGCTAGTAGTCGATCCCTTTTGGCCCCCCACTCTGGGGCCAACGTCCTGACTTTC
TRBJ2-5	TRBV21-1	once	-	CASSEDRVRQTQYF	TGTGCCAGCAGCGAGGACAGGGTGAGACAGACCCAGTACTTC
TRBJ1-5	TRBV6-1	-	-	CASSEARYTQNSNQPQHF	TGTGCCAGCAGTGAAGCGAGGTATACTCAAAATAGCAATCAGCCCCAGCATTTT
TRBJ1-1	TRBV27	-	-	CASSFAPQNTEAFF	TGTGCCAGCAGTTTTGCTCCACAGAACACTGAAGCTTTCTTT
TRBJ2-7	TRBV7-2	-	TRBD1	CASSLEGQGLYEQYF	TGTGCCAGCAGCTTAGAGGGACAGGGACTATACGAGCAGTACTTC
TRBJ2-7	TRBV6-2/TRBV6-3	few	TRBD2	CASSTLAGPSYEQYF	TGTGCCAGCAGTACCCTAGCGGGACCCTCCTACGAGCAGTACTTC
TRBJ2-5	TRBV27	-	TRBD2	CASSFGLAGLTGGTQYF	TGTGCCAGCAGTTTCGGGCTAGCGGGATTAACGGGCGGGACCCAGTACTTC
TRBJ2-1	TRBV5-5	-	TRBD1	CASSKPGQQGNEQFF	TGTGCCAGCAGCAAACCGGGACAGCAGGGCAATGAGCAGTTCTTC
TRBJ2-7	TRBV28	-	-	CASKTYTGEQYF	TGTGCCAGCAAAACCTACACGGGAGAGCAGTACTTC
TRBJ2-1	TRBV29-1	-	-	CSVGNNEQFF	TGCAGCGTTGGTAACAATGAGCAGTTCTTC